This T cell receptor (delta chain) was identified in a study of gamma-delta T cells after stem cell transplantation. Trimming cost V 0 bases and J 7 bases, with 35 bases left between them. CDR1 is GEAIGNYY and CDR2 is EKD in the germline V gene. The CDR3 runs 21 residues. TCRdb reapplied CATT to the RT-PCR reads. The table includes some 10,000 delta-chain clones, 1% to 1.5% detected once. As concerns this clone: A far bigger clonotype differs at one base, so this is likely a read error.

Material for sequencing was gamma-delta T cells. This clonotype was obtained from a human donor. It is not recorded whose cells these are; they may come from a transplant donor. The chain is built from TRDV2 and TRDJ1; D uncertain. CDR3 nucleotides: TGTGCCTGTGACACCGTTTCTCTACCACGAGTGGACGGTAAGCGGGTACCTAAACTCATCTTT. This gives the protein CACDTVSLPRVDGKRVPKLIF.